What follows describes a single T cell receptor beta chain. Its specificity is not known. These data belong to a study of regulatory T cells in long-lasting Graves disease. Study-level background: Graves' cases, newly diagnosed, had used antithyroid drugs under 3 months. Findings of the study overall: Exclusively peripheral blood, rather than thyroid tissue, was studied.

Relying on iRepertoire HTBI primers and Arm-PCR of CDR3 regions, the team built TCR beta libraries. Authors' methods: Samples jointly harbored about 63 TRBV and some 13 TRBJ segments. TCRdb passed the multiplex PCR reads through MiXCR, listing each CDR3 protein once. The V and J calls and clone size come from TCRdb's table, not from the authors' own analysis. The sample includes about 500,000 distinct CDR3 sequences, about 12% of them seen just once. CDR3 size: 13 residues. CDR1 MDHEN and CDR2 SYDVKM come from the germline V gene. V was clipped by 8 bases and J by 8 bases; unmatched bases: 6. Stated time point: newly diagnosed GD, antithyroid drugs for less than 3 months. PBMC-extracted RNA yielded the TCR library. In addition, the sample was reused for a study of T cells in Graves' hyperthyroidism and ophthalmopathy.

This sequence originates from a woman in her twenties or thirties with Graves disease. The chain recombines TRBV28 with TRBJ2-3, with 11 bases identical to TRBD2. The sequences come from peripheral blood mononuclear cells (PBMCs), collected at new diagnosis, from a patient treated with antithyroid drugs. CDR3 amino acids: CASGPLAGGTQYF. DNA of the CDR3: TGTGCCAGCGGACCCCTAGCGGGGGGTACGCAGTATTTT.